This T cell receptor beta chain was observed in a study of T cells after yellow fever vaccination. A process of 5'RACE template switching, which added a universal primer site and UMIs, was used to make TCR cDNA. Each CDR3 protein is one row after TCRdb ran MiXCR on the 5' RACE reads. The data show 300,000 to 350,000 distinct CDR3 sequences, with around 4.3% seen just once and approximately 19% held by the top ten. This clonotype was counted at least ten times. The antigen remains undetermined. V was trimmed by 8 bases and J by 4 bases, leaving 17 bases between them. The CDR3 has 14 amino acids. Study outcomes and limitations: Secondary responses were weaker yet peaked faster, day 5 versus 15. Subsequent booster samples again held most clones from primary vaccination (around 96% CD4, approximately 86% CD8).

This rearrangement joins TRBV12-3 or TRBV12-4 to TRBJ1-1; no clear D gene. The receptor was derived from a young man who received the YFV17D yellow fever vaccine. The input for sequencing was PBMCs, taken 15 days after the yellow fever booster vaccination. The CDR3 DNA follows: TGTGCCAGCGGAGGTAGGAGACACCTCACTGAAGCTTTCTTT. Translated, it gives CASGGRRHLTEAFF.